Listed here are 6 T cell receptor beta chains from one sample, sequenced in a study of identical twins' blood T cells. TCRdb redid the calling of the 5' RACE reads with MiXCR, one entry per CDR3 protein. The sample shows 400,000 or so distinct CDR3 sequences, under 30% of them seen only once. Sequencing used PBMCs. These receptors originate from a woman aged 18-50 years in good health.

For the CDR3, the DNA is TGTGCCAGCAGAGGGGACAGCCTAAATCAGCCCCAGCATTTT. The encoded protein is CASRGDSLNQPQHF. J is TRBJ1-5 and V is TRBV2; TRBD1 aligns across 7 bases. CDR1 and CDR2 from the germline V gene are SNHLY and FYNNEI. Trimming cost V 6 bases and J 4 bases; bases outside gene matches: 6. The CDR3 sequence is 14 residues long.

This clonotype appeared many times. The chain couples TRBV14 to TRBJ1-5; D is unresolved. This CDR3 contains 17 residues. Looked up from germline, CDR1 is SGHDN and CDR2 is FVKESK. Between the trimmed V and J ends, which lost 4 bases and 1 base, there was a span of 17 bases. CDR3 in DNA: TGTGCCAGCAGCCTCGAGACGGGGTTGGAGAGCAATCAGCCCCAGCATTTT. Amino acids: CASSLETGLESNQPQHF.

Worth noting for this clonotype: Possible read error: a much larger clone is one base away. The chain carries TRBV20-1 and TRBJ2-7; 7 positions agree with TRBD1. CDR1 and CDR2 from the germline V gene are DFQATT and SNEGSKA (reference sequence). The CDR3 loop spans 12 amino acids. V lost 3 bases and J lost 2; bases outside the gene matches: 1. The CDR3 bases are TGCAGTGCTAGTACAGGGGCCTACGAGCAGTACTTC. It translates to CSASTGAYEQYF.

CDR3 loop: CASSADGLGPYEQYF. CDR3 nucleotides: TGTGCCAGCAGTGCGGACGGACTAGGCCCCTACGAGCAGTACTTC. V gene TRBV6-5 combines with J gene TRBJ2-7; 7 nucleotides align to TRBD2. CDR1 MNHEY and CDR2 SVGAGI come from the germline V gene. This CDR3 has 15 amino acids. Trimming cost V 5 bases and J 2 bases; bases outside gene matches: 9.

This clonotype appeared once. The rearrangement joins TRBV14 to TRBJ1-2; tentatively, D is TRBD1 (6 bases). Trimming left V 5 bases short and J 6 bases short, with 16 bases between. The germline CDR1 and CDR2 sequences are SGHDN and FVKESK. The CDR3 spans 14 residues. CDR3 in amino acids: CASSKRAQGNGYTF. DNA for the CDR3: TGTGCCAGCAGCAAAAGGGCCCAGGGGAATGGCTACACCTTC.

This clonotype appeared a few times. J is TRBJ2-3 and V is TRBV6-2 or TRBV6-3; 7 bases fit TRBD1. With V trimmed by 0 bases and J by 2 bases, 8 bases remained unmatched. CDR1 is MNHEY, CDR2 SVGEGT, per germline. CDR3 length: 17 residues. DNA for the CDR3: TGTGCCAGCAGTTACTCGATCCGGACAGGACACACAGATACGCAGTATTTT. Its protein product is CASSYSIRTGHTDTQYF.